Below, 27 T cell receptor beta chains from the same sample are listed, as sequenced in a study of blood T cell repertoires in COVID-19. Only in-frame clones appear in the TCRdb table, and some are missing; sequencing was by immunoSEQ multiplex PCR. The sample lists around 270,000 clones, over 80% occurring once. The sequenced sample consisted of PBMCs or T cells enriched from blood (not recorded which). The source is a woman aged 40 to 50 who had been exposed to COVID-19.

The rearrangement joins TRBV6-5 to TRBJ1-1, with 7 positions matching TRBD1. The CDR3 spans 12 residues. Germline-derived CDR1 and CDR2 are MNHEY and SVGAGI. V gave up 6 bases and J gave up 7 bases; unmatched junction bases: 5. CDR3 protein: CASSPDRDEAFF. The CDR3 nucleotides read TGTGCCAGCAGCCCCGACAGGGATGAAGCTTTCTTT.

This chain links TRBV4-2 with TRBJ2-7, with a tentative D call TRBD2 (5 bases). V was shortened by 0 bases and J by 0 bases, with 12 bases between the two germline ends. Germline assignment: CDR1 LGHNA and CDR2 YNFKEQ. This CDR3 is 16 amino acids long. The CDR3 bases are TGTGCCAGCAGCCAAGAAGCGGACCTTATCTCCTACGAGCAGTACGTC. Encoded protein: CASSQEADLISYEQYV.

Only one count was recorded for this clone. The chain recombines TRBV27 with TRBJ1-1; TRBD1 might be the D (6 bases). CDR3 length equals 14 residues. In germline, CDR1 is MNHEY, CDR2 SMNVEV (reference sequence). Trimming left V 4 bases short and J 0 bases short, with 9 bases between. The CDR3 DNA is TGTGCCAGCAGTTCAGGGGCACTGAACACTGAAGCTTTCTTT. It is translated as CASSSGALNTEAFF.

Comments on this clone: The junction departs from germline at one end; a sequencing error may be responsible. This chain links TRBV5-1 with TRBJ2-1, with TRBD2 matching 7 bases. Looked up from germline, CDR1 is SGHRS and CDR2 is YFSETQ. The CDR3 spans 15 residues. In DNA, the CDR3 is TGTGCCAGCAGCTTGACTGGCGGGAGTATGAATGAGCAGTTCTTC. Residues: CASSLTGGSMNEQFF.

The chain has TRBV2 and TRBJ1-3, with 8 bases matching TRBD1. The CDR3 runs to 16 residues. CDR1 and CDR2 from the germline V gene are SNHLY and FYNNEI. The trim removed 2 bases at V and 3 bases at J, leaving 6 bases unmatched. The CDR3: CASSEWVGTGGNTIYF. In nucleotides, the CDR3 is TGTGCCAGCAGTGAATGGGTCGGGACAGGTGGAAACACCATATATTTT.

In this sample, this clone turned up once. The V call is TRBV6-1, the J call TRBJ2-1; TRBD2 might be the D (6 bases). Deletions cut 2 bases from V and 4 bases from J, with 12 bases between. The CDR3 contains 15 residues. CDR1 and CDR2 from the germline V gene are MNHNS and SASEGT. The CDR3 here is CASSEWRGLYNEQFF. In DNA, the CDR3 is TGTGCCAGCAGTGAATGGAGGGGCTTATACAATGAGCAGTTCTTC.

This clone is a singleton in its sample. The chain recombines TRBV4-3 with TRBJ1-1; D is ambiguous. V was clipped by 1 base and J by 2 bases, with 11 bases between them. The CDR3 totals 15 residues. The germline V gene has CDR1 LGHNA and CDR2 YSLEER. DNA of the CDR3: TGCGCCAGCAGCCAAGTGGTGGGCAGCAACACTGAAGCTTTCTTT. Amino acids: CASSQVVGSNTEAFF.

The rearrangement uses TRBV19 and TRBJ2-7; 7 bases are shared with TRBD2. This CDR3 spans 15 amino acids. V trimming: 7 bases; J trimming: 4 bases; junction bases outside the gene matches: 13. CDR1 and CDR2 from the germline V gene are LNHDA and SQIVND (reference sequence). This CDR3 reads CASTPGTLGGYEQYF. In nucleotides, the CDR3 is TGTGCCAGTACCCCTGGGACGTTGGGAGGGTACGAGCAGTACTTC.

The chain couples TRBV11-2 to TRBJ1-4, with 7 bases matching TRBD1. This CDR3 region has 15 residues. Trimming cost V 2 bases and J 4 bases; bases outside gene matches: 4. CDR1 SGHAT and CDR2 FQNNGV come from the germline V gene. The DNA of the CDR3 is TGTGCCAGCAGCTTAAGGGGGACAGTTAATGAAAAACTGTTTTTT. This encodes CASSLRGTVNEKLFF.

This chain joins TRBV19 and TRBJ1-1; 7 bases fit TRBD1. This CDR3 contains 15 residues. Germline CDR1 reads LNHDA; CDR2 reads SQIVND (reference sequence). The ends lost 5 bases at V and 4 bases at J; junction bases unmatched: 10. The CDR3 bases are TGTGCCAGTAGTTTCTCCTTGACAGGGTCCACTGAAGCTTTCTTT. It specifies CASSFSLTGSTEAFF.

This clone has just a few counts. The chain couples TRBV12-3 or TRBV12-4 to TRBJ2-7; TRBD2 agrees at 7 bases. Trimming cost V 8 bases and J 7 bases; bases outside gene matches: 8. The CDR3 spans 12 residues. CDR3 in amino acids: CASRPGGREQYF. CDR3 DNA: TGTGCCAGCCGCCCGGGAGGTCGGGAGCAGTACTTC.

The chain joins TRBV3-1 (or the pseudogene TRBV3-2) to TRBJ1-4, with a possible D match to TRBD1 (5 bases). V was shortened by 4 bases and J by 5 bases, with 11 bases between the two germline ends. CDR3 size: 14 residues. Germline CDR1 is LGHDT and CDR2 is YNNKEL (reference sequence). The CDR3 here is CASSPGLTNEKLFF. The CDR3 DNA follows: TGTGCCAGCAGCCCGGGACTCACGAATGAAAAACTGTTTTTT.

This sequence joins TRBV5-1 and TRBJ2-5, with TRBD2 identical over 9 bases. The germline CDR1 and CDR2 sequences are SGHRS and YFSETQ. The CDR3 spans 14 residues. The V gene end was trimmed by 5 bases and the J gene end by 3 bases; junction bases not matched to a gene: 5. The DNA of the CDR3 is TGCGCCAGCAGACTTAGCGGGGGAAAAGAGACCCAGTACTTC. Translating gives CASRLSGGKETQYF.

This rearrangement joins TRBV28 to TRBJ1-2; maybe TRBD1 (5 bases). This CDR3 is built from 14 residues. V lost 7 bases, J lost 1 base, and 13 bases lay in between. Germline V CDR1 and CDR2: MDHEN, SYDVKM. The CDR3 region has the DNA TGTGCCAGCACCGCTGGGACTCATAACTATGGCTACACCTTC. Translated: CASTAGTHNYGYTF.

The gene calls are TRBV6-5 and TRBJ1-1; tentatively, D is TRBD1 (5 bases). CDR3 length: 15 residues. CDR1 and CDR2 from the germline V gene are MNHEY and SVGAGI. Trimming removed 4 bases at V and 4 bases at J, with 16 bases between. In DNA, the CDR3 is TGTGCCAGCAGTTGGGCAGGGCAAACTTCCACTGAAGCTTTCTTT. Translating gives CASSWAGQTSTEAFF.

Only a few counts were recorded for this clone. The V gene is TRBV7-2, the J gene TRBJ2-7; 8 bases line up with TRBD2. Trimming removed 4 bases from V and 4 bases from J; junction bases left unmatched: 9. There are 15 residues in the CDR3. CDR1 and CDR2 from the germline V gene are SGHTA and FQGNSA. The CDR3 sequence: CASSSPTGGHYEQYF. The CDR3 coding sequence is TGTGCCAGCAGCTCACCTACGGGGGGGCATTACGAGCAGTACTTC.

This rearrangement joins TRBV27 to TRBJ1-4, with D tentatively TRBD1 (6 bases). Germline lookup yields CDR1 MNHEY and CDR2 SMNVEV (reference sequence). Trimming removed 5 bases from V and 8 bases from J, with 24 bases in between. There are 17 residues in the CDR3. Written as DNA, the CDR3 is TGTGCCAGCAGTCCAATTGGGGGGGGCAGGGGTGGAGAAAAACTGTTTTTT. Its protein is CASSPIGGGRGGEKLFF.

This chain connects TRBV9 to TRBJ2-2, with D maybe TRBD2 (7 bases). Germline V gives CDR1 SGDLS, CDR2 YYNGEE. The CDR3 consists of 16 residues. Trimming took 4 bases from V and 3 from J, leaving 16 bases between them. The CDR3 spells CASSPDGGPYTGELFF. The CDR3 DNA reads as TGTGCCAGCAGCCCCGACGGGGGGCCATACACCGGGGAGCTGTTTTTT.

This clone occurred once. The chain combines TRBV3-1 (or the pseudogene TRBV3-2) with TRBJ1-2, with no clear D. The ends were cut back, 3 bases at V and 3 bases at J, with 5 bases in the middle. This CDR3 has 12 amino acids. The germline V gene has CDR1 LGHDT and CDR2 YNNKEL (reference sequence). CDR3 DNA: TGTGCCAGCAGCCAGGGAGACTATGGCTACACCTTC. This gives the protein CASSQGDYGYTF.

Points on this clone: An end of the junction differs from the germline gene, which may be a read error. This chain links TRBV5-1 with TRBJ2-1; 7 bases are shared with TRBD2. CDR1 SGHRS and CDR2 YFSETQ come from the germline V gene. This CDR3 is built from 17 residues. The CDR3 DNA reads as TGTGCCAGCAGCTCGGGTCCTAGCGGCAGCTCCTACAATGAGCAGTTCTTC. The encoded protein is CASSSGPSGSSYNEQFF.

The chain recombines TRBV7-9 with TRBJ2-3; maybe TRBD2 (5 bases). Germline values: CDR1 SEHNR, CDR2 FQNEAQ (reference sequence). This CDR3 spans 15 amino acids. Between the trimmed V and J ends, which lost 7 bases and 1 base, there was a span of 15 bases. CDR3: CASILSGFRTDTQYF. For the CDR3, the DNA is TGTGCCAGCATCCTATCGGGGTTCCGCACAGATACGCAGTATTTT.

This chain links TRBV4-2 with TRBJ2-5; D ambiguous. Germline V lookup: CDR1 LGHNA, CDR2 YNFKEQ. This CDR3 region has 15 residues. Trimming took off 2 bases at V and 2 bases at J, with 12 bases between the two ends. The CDR3 coding sequence is TGTGCCAGCAGCCAAAGTGTTACAGCACAAGAGACCCAGTACTTC. Translated, it gives CASSQSVTAQETQYF.

The gene calls are TRBV18 and TRBJ1-4; D gene uncertain. V dropped 2 bases and J dropped 4 bases, with 11 bases sitting between them. Germline CDR1 is KGHSH and CDR2 is LQKENI. The length of the CDR3 is 15 residues. The CDR3 region is CASSPSAGGNEKLFF. In nucleotides, the CDR3 is TGTGCCAGCTCACCATCCGCGGGAGGTAATGAAAAACTGTTTTTT.

This clone was seen more than once but under ten times. The chain's CDR3 is CASSPDRVTGNTIYF. The CDR3 nucleotides are TGTGCCAGCTCACCGGACAGAGTTACAGGAAACACCATATATTTT. The J gene is TRBJ1-3, the V gene TRBV18, with a weak D call TRBD1 (6 bases). Germline assignment: CDR1 KGHSH and CDR2 LQKENI. Trimming stripped 3 bases from V and 4 bases from J, with 13 bases between. The CDR3 covers 15 residues.

The chain uses TRBV6-5 and TRBJ1-2, with 7 positions matching TRBD1. Germline CDR1 is MNHEY and CDR2 is SVGAGI. The CDR3 covers 14 residues. The J segment lost 2 bases and the V segment lost 1 base, leaving 1 base of the junction unmatched. CDR3 sequence (DNA): TGTGCCAGCAGTTACTACAGGGGAAACTATGGCTACACCTTC. Translated, it gives CASSYYRGNYGYTF.

As concerns this clone: Other DNA variants within this sample encode the same CDR3. This chain connects TRBV2 to TRBJ1-5, with TRBD1 identical over 7 bases. V was clipped by 8 bases and J by 2 bases; unmatched bases: 3. Germline values: CDR1 SNHLY, CDR2 FYNNEI. This CDR3 is built from 13 residues. CDR3 coding DNA: TGTGCCAGCGGTGGGACAGGCAATCAGCCCCAGCATTTT. Translating it yields CASGGTGNQPQHF. Using reference TRBV2 and TRBJ1-5 for the parts outside the CDR3, the full variable domain is EPEVTQTPSHQVTQMGQEVILRCVPISNHLYFYWYRQILGQKVEFLVSFYNNEISEKSEIFDDQFSVERPDGSNFTLKIRSTKLEDSAMYFCASGGTGNQPQHFGDGTRLSIL.

This chain links TRBV2 with TRBJ2-3, with no clear D. The CDR3 has 14 residues. The germline V gene has CDR1 SNHLY and CDR2 FYNNEI. V was cut by 6 bases and J by 3 bases, with 13 bases left in between. The CDR3 DNA sequence: TGTGCCAGCAGGGAAAATCTCTATACAGATACGCAGTATTTT. It specifies CASRENLYTDTQYF.